Detailed here is one TCR beta chain. Profiled with immunoSEQ multiplex PCR; TCRdb holds only in-frame clones, not every one. There are roughly 43,000 clones in the sample; approximately 94% occur only once, and about 1.6% lies in the top ten. CDR3 length: 14 residues. Germline V gives CDR1 SEHNR, CDR2 FQNEAQ (reference sequence). V was clipped by 2 bases and J by 0 bases, with 7 bases between them. These data belong to a study of preoperative IRX-2 immunotherapy in early breast cancer. Documented treatment: preoperative locoregional IRX-2 cytokine immunotherapy. Patients received preoperative, locoregional IRX-2 cytokine immunotherapy in a phase Ib study.

This chain links TRBV7-9 with TRBJ1-2, with D unclear. The source was tumor tissue, collected after IRX-2 immunotherapy. This clonotype was obtained from a human donor with breast cancer. Written as DNA, the CDR3 is TGTGCCAGCAGCTTATACGGGGCTAACTATGGCTACACCTTC. The encoded protein is CASSLYGANYGYTF.